This T cell receptor (beta chain) stems from a study of cytomegalovirus exposure and HLA in healthy donors (dated by TCRdb to 2016 to 2017). Regarding the complete study: According to an earlier analysis of several hundred of the donors, some 170 million T cells yielded 120 million or so unique TCR beta sequences and less than 300 Gb of sequence data. To predict cytomegalovirus infection status, the study combined high-throughput TCR immunosequencing, statistical association of individual TCRs with disease status, and machine learning. Rather than using new phenotypic data, the later analysis identified candidate immune exposures from TCR beta sequences and from how often those sequences occurred across donors. Across under 500 genotyped donors of the cohort, an average of roughly 230,000 unique TCR beta nucleotide sequences per donor were sequenced, and approximately 19% of those sequences were non-productive. Donor age, sex, ethnicity and CMV serostatus were compiled together with the repertoire data. Every discovery cohort repertoire had been produced on one sequencing platform. The number of donors typed differed by locus, with 629-630 for A, B, C, DRB1 and DQB1, more than 500 for DQA1, over 600 for DPA1, and under 490 for DPB1. Besides the first cohort of roughly 660 subjects, a separate validation cohort made up of 90 to 150 different subjects was used. About 280 gigabases of sequencing data and approximately 92 million unique TCR sequences made up an early release that covered around 640 HLA-typed donors. In an earlier analysis of roughly 540 of the donors, high-throughput TCR beta sequencing was used to judge whether each TCR beta V gene segment behaved as functional or pseudogenic. In a later genetic analysis, genome-wide SNP genotypes for about three fifths of the roughly 670 donors were used, and that subset was treated as a discovery cohort. A later analysis re-examined previously published TCR beta repertoires from over 500 donors and added high-resolution HLA genotyping to investigate patterns of TCR occurrence. The study used immunosequencing to profile the T cell repertoires of approximately 650 subjects and linked those repertoires to cytomegalovirus serostatus. Of the roughly 400 genotyped donors, 65% to 90% fell in the genetic ancestry cluster associated with self-reported Caucasian donors. HLA typing covered class I and class II loci at four-digit resolution. The aim of the study was to test whether cataloging public T cell receptors could identify signatures of past pathogen exposure. Several DR-DQ haplotypes were treated as single units for association and clustering because of strong linkage in the cohort. Points the paper makes about the study in general: In a later genetic analysis, a missense DCLRE1C variant was associated with V-gene and J-gene trimming of TCR beta chains, and the association was replicated in an independent cohort. A few of the identified cytomegalovirus-associated TCR beta chains were confirmed in vitro to be specific for cytomegalovirus antigens. A further reported finding was that TCR beta sequences accurately predicted the HLA-A and HLA-B alleles for most subjects in the first cohort. A later genetic analysis reported fewer N-insertions in productive TCRs among donors in an Asian-associated ancestry cluster than the roughly 700-donor mean. CMV serostatus was the only immune exposure information available for the cohort. Some IMGT-functional V segments, including TRBV6-2 and TRBV6-3, could not be distinguished by the 87-base-pair reads and were therefore excluded. The classifier was reported to diagnose cytomegalovirus status with high specificity and sensitivity in both the original cohort and the validation cohort. According to the authors, the approach could potentially be generalized to other disease states and immunological phenotypes. A total of 150 or so TCR beta chains were listed by the study as associated with cytomegalovirus. When HLA alleles, especially DR and DQ, strongly co-occurred, TCR associations were difficult to assign to individual alleles. Because counts were too low, about 18 rarely observed V segments, including chromosome 9 orphons, were excluded from the earlier analysis of 587 of the donors. The sequencing pipeline was judged likely to have produced a cluster of highly shared sequence variants as a technical artifact. In a later analysis, some 17,000 TCR beta sequences were associated with specific HLA alleles at a false discovery rate of 0.05. Only TCR beta chains were sequenced in this cohort, and the absence of alpha or paired-chain data limited detectable features. Most TCR sequences were seen in very few donors, while some public TCRs were found in many individuals. Because some donors lacked HLA typing at each locus, the association tests relied only on the typed subset. The presence/absence analyses assumed that sequencing depth was roughly uniform across donors, and that assumption may not be true. Most CMV-associated TCR beta chains appeared to be HLA-restricted in a later analysis, and the HLA associations seemed to be driven largely by CMV exposure. A later analysis found that TCR association rates varied across HLA loci, with DRB1 alleles showing the most associated TCRs and HLA-C alleles the fewest. In a later analysis, HLA-associated TCR beta chains were found to be more clonally expanded and to have lower generation probabilities than equally common non-associated chains. A later analysis reported that several top co-occurrence clusters appeared linked to parvovirus B19, influenza, CMV and Epstein-Barr virus. In an earlier analysis of 500 to 650 of the donors, most TCR beta V segments appeared in productive rearrangements about 90% or about 30% of the time, broadly matching IMGT annotations. Correlated functional status among segregating V segments might reflect linkage disequilibrium, but an unknown experimental factor could not be ruled out.

The cohort comprised under 700 healthy bone marrow donors. Cohort members were all nominally healthy when sampled, although unrecorded immune exposures were likely present. The donor was CMV seronegative and was included in the group of over 300 seronegative cohort members. A peripheral blood sample was provided by each donor, and peripheral blood mononuclear cells were used for TCR beta sequencing. Genomic DNA was extracted from the blood cell samples with the Qiagen DNeasy Blood Extraction Kit. CDR1 and CDR2 are read off the germline V gene (reference sequence) as SGHNT and YYREEE. Germline trimming: 4 bases from V, 0 bases from J; junction bases outside gene matches: 4. Its CDR3 holds 15 amino acids, cysteine through phenylalanine. The only DNA kept is the CDR3, 45 bases in frame from the first base. As concerns this clone: Its antigen has not been determined. The record has no base qualities; no much larger clone is one base away.

Receptor libraries were prepared by the immunoSEQ multiplex PCR assay. For the multiplex PCR, a mixture combining 60 forward primers for TCR Vbeta segments and 13 reverse primers for TCR Jbeta segments was used. The CDR3 region of rearranged TCR beta genes was amplified from genomic DNA with a multiplex PCR assay. The Illumina HiSeq System was used to sequence the amplified TCR beta libraries as 87-base-pair reads. Per the original workflow: A later analysis tallied around 82 million unique TCR beta chains across the 700 or so repertoires, and approximately 12 million of those chains were shared by two or more donors. To remove PCR and sequencing errors, raw reads were error-corrected and collapsed into unique sequences using a nearest-neighbor algorithm that merged closely related sequences. Alignment of CDR3 sequences to IMGT reference sequences was used to assign V, D and J gene segments. For a sequence to be retained, a match of at least six nucleotides was required to both a V gene segment and a J gene segment. A rearrangement was called productive if the CDR3 had no stop codons and remained in frame with V and J, and every other rearrangement was called non-productive. CDR3 was defined according to IMGT convention as the region running from the second conserved V-encoded cysteine to the conserved J-encoded phenylalanine. Sequences without an unambiguous match to a single V gene segment were excluded from the earlier analysis of about 600 of the donors. An earlier analysis of several hundred of the donors classified V segments as functional when productive rearrangements were above 56.7% and as segregating when the standard deviation between donors was above 5%. A statistical classification framework was built to diagnose cytomegalovirus status from the catalog of TCR beta chain sequences. V and J gene assignment, in a later analysis, came from comparing TCR nucleotide sequences with IMGT/GENE-DB human TR gene sequences. The TCRdist pipeline was used in a later analysis to assign CDR3 sequences and most-parsimonious VDJ recombination scenarios. A later analysis defined each TCR beta chain by its CDR3 amino acid sequence plus V-gene family, and excluded reads lacking a unique V-gene family. In a later analysis, around 600 highly shared, low-generation-probability nucleotide sequences were removed to address suspected cross-contamination and a sequencing artifact. In a later analysis, a clonal expansion index was calculated for each public chain from normalized within-repertoire ranks of inferred template counts. Generation probabilities in a later analysis came from a VDJ recombination model fitted to out-of-frame rearrangements, and those results were checked against IGoR. In a later analysis, TCR-TCR, TCR-HLA and TCR-CMV co-occurrence was scored with hypergeometric tests, and a repertoire-size bias correction was applied to TCR pairs. A later analysis estimated false discovery rates by permuting HLA or CMV assignments 20 times. In a later analysis, co-occurring TCRs were grouped using DBSCAN, and TCRdist sequence similarity was added for clustering within HLA-allele-positive subsets. Co-occurrence clustering excluded repertoires with fewer than 30,000 or more than 120,000 public chains, plus five with anomalous nucleotide sharing. TCRdb mirrors the immuneACCESS table, restricted to in-frame sequences. Some clones are absent from its copies; in checked studies, under half trace to an unresolved V gene, and the reason for the others is unknown. The V and J calls and clone size were taken over from that table, and D and trimming were inferred from the DNA. Within this sample are 120,000 to 150,000 clones, with over 60% of them counted one time only. Together, the top ten hold around 0.7% of the sample.

The source of this sequence is a male donor in good health and CMV-seronegative. Sequenced material: PBMCs. This chain is built from TRBV5-4 and TRBJ2-3, and 8 junctional nucleotides match TRBD2. The CDR3 is CASSPLAESTDTQYF. The DNA is as follows: TGTGCCAGCAGCCCACTAGCGGAGAGCACAGATACGCAGTATTTT.